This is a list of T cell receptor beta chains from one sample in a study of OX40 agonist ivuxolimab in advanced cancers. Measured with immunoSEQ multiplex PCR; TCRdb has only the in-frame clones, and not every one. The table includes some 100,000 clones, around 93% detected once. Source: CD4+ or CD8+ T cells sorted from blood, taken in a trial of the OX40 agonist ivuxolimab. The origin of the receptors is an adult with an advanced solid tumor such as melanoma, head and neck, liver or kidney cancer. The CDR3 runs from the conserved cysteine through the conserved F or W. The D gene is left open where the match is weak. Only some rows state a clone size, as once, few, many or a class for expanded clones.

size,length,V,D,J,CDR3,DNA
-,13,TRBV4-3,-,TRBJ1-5,CASSQGREQPQHF,TGCGCCAGCAGTCAGGGGAGGGAACAGCCCCAGCATTTT
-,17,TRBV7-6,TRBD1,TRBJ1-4,CASSSGTGGVGNEKLFF,TGTGCCAGCAGCTCAGGGACAGGGGGCGTTGGTAATGAAAAACTGTTTTTT
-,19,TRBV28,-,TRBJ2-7,CASSFLFVVAAPSVDEQYF,TGTGCCAGCAGTTTTCTTTTTGTGGTAGCGGCGCCCTCGGTCGACGAGCAGTACTTC
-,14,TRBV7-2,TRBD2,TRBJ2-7,CASSLDASGYEQYF,TGTGCCAGCAGCTTAGACGCTAGCGGTTACGAGCAGTACTTC
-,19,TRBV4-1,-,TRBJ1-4,CASSQDILTRFATNEKLFF,TGCGCCAGCAGCCAAGACATCCTGACTCGGTTCGCAACTAATGAAAAACTGTTTTTT
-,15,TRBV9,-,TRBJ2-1,CASSVDGTQYNEQFF,TGTGCCAGCAGCGTAGACGGGACACAGTACAATGAGCAGTTCTTC
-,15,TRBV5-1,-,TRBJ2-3,CASSLEWGSTDTQYF,TGCGCCAGCAGCTTGGAATGGGGTAGCACAGATACGCAGTATTTT
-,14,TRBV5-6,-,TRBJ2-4,CASSLAEVWDIQYF,TGTGCCAGCAGCTTGGCGGAGGTTTGGGACATTCAGTACTTC
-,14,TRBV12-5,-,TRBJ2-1,CASGFGGSYNEQFF,TGTGCTAGTGGTTTCGGCGGCAGCTACAATGAGCAGTTCTTC
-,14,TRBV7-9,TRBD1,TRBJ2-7,CASSLTGVLYEQYF,TGTGCCAGCAGCTTAACAGGGGTTCTTTACGAGCAGTACTTC
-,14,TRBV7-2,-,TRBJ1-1,CASSLDQGVAEAFF,TGTGCCAGCAGCTTAGACCAGGGTGTGGCTGAAGCTTTCTTT
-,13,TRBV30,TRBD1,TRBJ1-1,CAWSRDRGQGAFF,TGTGCCTGGAGTCGGGACAGGGGGCAAGGGGCTTTCTTT
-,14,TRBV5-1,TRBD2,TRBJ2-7,CASSFVAGGYEQYF,TGCGCCAGCAGCTTTGTAGCGGGAGGCTACGAGCAGTACTTC
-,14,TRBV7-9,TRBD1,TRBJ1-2,CASSRQGASYGYTF,TGTGCCAGCAGCCGACAGGGGGCGAGCTATGGCTACACCTTC
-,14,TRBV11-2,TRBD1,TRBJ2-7,CASSRGTGAYEQYF,TGTGCCAGCAGTCGCGGGACAGGGGCCTACGAGCAGTACTTC
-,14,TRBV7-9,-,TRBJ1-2,CASSLGEGFGGYTF,TGTGCCAGCAGCCTCGGCGAGGGCTTCGGCGGCTACACCTTC
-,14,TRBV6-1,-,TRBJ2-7,CASSEGLYSYEQYF,TGTGCCAGCAGTGAAGGTCTCTACTCCTACGAGCAGTACTTC
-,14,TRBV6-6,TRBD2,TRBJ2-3,CASSYGREADTQYF,TGTGCCAGCAGTTACGGGAGGGAGGCAGATACGCAGTATTTT
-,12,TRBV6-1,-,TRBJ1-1,CASSESATKAFF,TGTGCCAGCAGTGAATCGGCGACCAAAGCTTTCTTT
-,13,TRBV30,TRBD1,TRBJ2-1,CAWKGTGINEQFF,TGTGCCTGGAAAGGGACAGGGATCAATGAGCAGTTCTTC
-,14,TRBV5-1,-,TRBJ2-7,CASSWGTDLYEQYF,TGCGCCAGCAGCTGGGGGACGGACCTCTACGAGCAGTACTTC
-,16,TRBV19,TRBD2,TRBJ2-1,CASSKKAGGPYNEQFF,TGTGCCAGTAGTAAAAAAGCGGGAGGTCCCTACAATGAGCAGTTCTTC
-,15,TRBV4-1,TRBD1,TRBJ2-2,CASSHAGTGGGELFF,TGCGCCAGCAGCCATGCCGGGACAGGGGGCGGGGAGCTGTTTTTT
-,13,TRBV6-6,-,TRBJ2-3,CASSYRSTDTQYF,TGTGCCAGCAGTTATAGGAGCACAGATACGCAGTATTTT
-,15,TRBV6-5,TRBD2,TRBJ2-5,CASSYGVWEGETQYF,TGTGCCAGCAGTTACGGAGTCTGGGAGGGGGAGACCCAGTACTTC
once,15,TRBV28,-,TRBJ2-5,CASSLTGIKQETQYF,TGTGCCAGCAGTTTAACCGGGATCAAGCAGGAGACCCAGTACTTC
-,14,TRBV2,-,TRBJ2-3,CASGSIGATDTQYF,TGTGCCAGCGGATCAATCGGGGCCACAGATACGCAGTATTTT
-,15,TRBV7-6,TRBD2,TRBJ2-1,CASSLLGGRFDEQFF,TGTGCCAGCAGCTTACTGGGCGGGAGGTTTGATGAGCAGTTCTTC
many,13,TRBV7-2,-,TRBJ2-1,CASSLRDKREQFF,TGTGCCAGCAGCCTCCGTGATAAAAGGGAGCAGTTCTTC
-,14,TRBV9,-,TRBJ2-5,CASSVDGQAETQYF,TGTGCCAGCAGCGTAGACGGGCAGGCGGAGACCCAGTACTTC
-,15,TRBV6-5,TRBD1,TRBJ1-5,CASSKDRGGNQPQHF,TGTGCCAGCAGCAAAGACAGGGGGGGAAATCAGCCCCAGCATTTT
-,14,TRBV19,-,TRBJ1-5,CASSPRQAHQPQHF,TGTGCCAGTAGTCCTAGACAGGCCCATCAGCCCCAGCATTTT
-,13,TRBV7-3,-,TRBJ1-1,CASSLIGNTEAFF,TGTGCCAGCAGCTTAATAGGGAACACTGAAGCTTTCTTT
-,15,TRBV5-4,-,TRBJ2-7,CASSPGLRGSYEQYF,TGTGCCAGCAGCCCCGGGCTGCGGGGTTCCTACGAGCAGTACTTC
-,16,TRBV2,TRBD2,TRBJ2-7,CASSAGTSGRKNEQYF,TGTGCCAGCAGTGCTGGGACTAGCGGGAGAAAGAACGAGCAGTACTTC
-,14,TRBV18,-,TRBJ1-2,CASSPTASFEGYTF,TGTGCCAGCTCACCGACAGCTTCCTTCGAGGGCTACACCTTC